This TCR beta chain was recovered during a study of T cell responses to AZD1222 COVID-19 vaccine. Overall study context: Second-dose timings of about 4 or about 12 weeks were pooled. General observations from the study: Repertoires were collected only later (after the peak T cell response had occurred). Donors were chiefly white British, with a greater number of females, and clonal diversity was perhaps underestimated. Baseline serology detected seropositivity in only 5 or 6 AZD1222 recipients.

Some clones are missing from TCRdb's copy, which holds only in-frame ones; the method was immunoSEQ multiplex PCR. The data contain 110,000 or so clones, 70% to 90% of them singletons. V lost 6 bases and J 3 bases, leaving 8 bases between the germline ends. This CDR3 has 11 residues. Germline CDR1 is DFQATT and CDR2 is SNEGSKA (reference sequence). In regard to this clone: Its antigen is not identified.

The specimen was peripheral blood, collected on day 0 of AZD1222 vaccination. The source of this sequence is an adult in good health. The chain combines TRBV20-1 with TRBJ1-1; unclear D gene. The CDR3 region has the DNA TGCAGTGCCGGGTTTTACACTGAAGCTTTCTTT. It encodes CSAGFYTEAFF.